This T cell receptor beta chain was profiled in a study of blood T cell repertoires in COVID-19. Study-wide context: COVID-19 samples, acute and convalescent, were from the United States, Italy and Spain.

Participant age was roughly 18 to 89 years, and participants resided in roughly 25 US areas. All recovered Cohort 3 donors got two negative PCRs, got clearance, or saw symptom resolution. As originally analysed: Amplification of reference gene primers was used by the study to estimate nucleated cell counts. TCRdb's table, derived via immunoSEQ multiplex PCR, lists solely in-frame clones and lacks some. V and J calls plus clone size are reproduced from that table; the DNA served to infer D and trimming. The sample carries about half a million clones, approximately 90% recorded once. The CDR3 sequence is 14 residues long. Trimming pared 0 bases from V and 7 bases from J, leaving 11 bases between. Germline V gives CDR1 SGHRS, CDR2 YFSETQ.

Sequencing was performed on PBMCs or T cells enriched from blood (not recorded which). V and J are TRBV5-1 and TRBJ2-1, with TRBD1 as a possible D gene (5 bases). The TCR was taken from a woman aged 55-70 years who had recovered from COVID-19. The CDR3 protein is CASSLGVQGNEQFF. For the CDR3, the DNA is TGCGCCAGCAGCTTGGGGGTCCAGGGTAATGAGCAGTTCTTC.